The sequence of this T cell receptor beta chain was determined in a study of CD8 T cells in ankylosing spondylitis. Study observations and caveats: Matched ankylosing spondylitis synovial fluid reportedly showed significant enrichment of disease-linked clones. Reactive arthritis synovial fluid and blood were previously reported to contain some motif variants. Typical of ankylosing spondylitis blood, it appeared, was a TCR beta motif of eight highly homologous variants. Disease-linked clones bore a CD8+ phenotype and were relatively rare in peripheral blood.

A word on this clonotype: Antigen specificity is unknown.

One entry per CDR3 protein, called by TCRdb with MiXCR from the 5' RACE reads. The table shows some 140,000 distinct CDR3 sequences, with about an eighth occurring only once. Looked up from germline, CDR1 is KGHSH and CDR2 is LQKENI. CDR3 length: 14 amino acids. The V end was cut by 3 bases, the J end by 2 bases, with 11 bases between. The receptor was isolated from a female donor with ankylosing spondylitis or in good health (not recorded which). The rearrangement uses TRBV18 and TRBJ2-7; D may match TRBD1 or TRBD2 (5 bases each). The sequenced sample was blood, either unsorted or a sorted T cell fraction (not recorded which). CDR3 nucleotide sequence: TGTGCCAGCTCACCCCGGGACGCTCCCTACGAGCAGTACTTC. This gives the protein CASSPRDAPYEQYF.